The entry below describes one T cell receptor (beta chain). The data belong to a study of blood T cell repertoires in COVID-19. Sequencing was performed with immunoSEQ multiplex PCR; in TCRdb, only in-frame clones are kept and a portion is missing. This sample has some 130,000 clones, with around 89% found just once. J was trimmed by 4 bases and V by 3 bases; bases with no gene match: 7. The CDR3 runs to 14 residues. Germline CDR1 DFQATT, CDR2 SNEGSKA (reference sequence). The material sequenced was peripheral blood. The source of this sequence is a man in his 60s with active or convalescent COVID-19. The rearrangement uses TRBV20-1 and TRBJ1-1; 8 bases map to TRBD1. The CDR3 DNA follows: TGCAGTGCTAGTCAGGGGGCTACTAGCACTGAAGCTTTCTTT. Translated: CSASQGATSTEAFF.